This T cell receptor beta chain was obtained from a study of low-dose radiotherapy and immunotherapy resistance in tumors. Study context: The study delivered 0.5 Gy per fraction every 2 weeks to Cohort 1, totaling 6.5 Gy. Every two weeks patients got nivolumab 240 mg flat dose, plus ipilimumab 1 mg/kg every six weeks, intravenously.

Stated time point: after trial treatment. Treatment meaning: LDRT plus nivolumab, ipilimumab, low-dose cyclophosphamide and aspirin (RACIN trial). The donors, trial participants, received nivolumab, ipilimumab, aspirin, low-dose cyclophosphamide and low-dose radiotherapy. In germline, CDR1 is MDHEN, CDR2 SYDVKM. Trimming stripped 2 bases from V and 7 bases from J, with 12 bases between. CDR3 length: 13 residues. For this clonotype: With only one base between it and a far larger clone, this is likely a read error.

Priming of first-strand cDNA relied on TRAV- and TRBV-specific primers (covering alpha and beta chains). Using a constant-region primer together with a V-primer adapter, TCRs were subjected to around 20 PCR cycles of amplification. In vitro transcription amplified the mRNA that had been isolated. From the reads, TCRdb called clonotypes with MiXCR, one entry per CDR3 protein. The table shows 45,000 or so distinct CDR3 sequences, with about 25% occurring only once. This chain connects TRBV28 to TRBJ2-7; D is unresolved. The receptor's source is a male donor with prostate cancer. Sequenced here: PBMCs, sampled after low-dose radiotherapy plus immunotherapy. For the CDR3, the DNA is TGTGCCAGCAGTTTAATCCAATGGGGTGAGCAGTACTTC. Translating it yields CASSLIQWGEQYF.